This is a list of T cell receptor beta chains from one sample in a study of blood T cell repertoires in COVID-19. Method: immunoSEQ multiplex PCR; TCRdb's copy keeps in-frame clones and lacks some. The table includes roughly 150,000 clones, about 80% detected once. Sequences were obtained from peripheral blood. Receptor source: a human donor in a cohort sampled during active COVID-19. Each CDR3 is given with its conserved first and last residue. A D gene is named only where the DNA matches it firmly. The size of a clone is reported for some rows only, either as once, few or many, or as a class for expanded clones.

TRBV7-2	TRBJ2-3	NA	NA	CASSLGQGPADTQYF
TRBV7-9	TRBJ1-2	once	TRBD1	CASNQGGGYTF
TRBV5-1	TRBJ2-1	NA	TRBD1	CASSGQGLNEQFF
TRBV3-1/TRBV3-2	TRBJ1-5	NA	NA	CASSQTGQGQPQHF
TRBV20-1	TRBJ2-1	NA	TRBD2	CSASSSGRISNEQFF
TRBV6-2/TRBV6-3	TRBJ2-5	NA	NA	CASSYTGRQETQYF
TRBV5-1	TRBJ2-1	NA	TRBD2	CASSPTSGSNEQFF
TRBV6-5	TRBJ1-1	NA	NA	CASSYQGKDTEAFF
TRBV7-9	TRBJ2-2	NA	NA	CASSRRGGTGELFF
TRBV7-2	TRBJ1-6	NA	TRBD1	CASSLVQTGGFLHF
TRBV29-1	TRBJ2-1	NA	NA	CSVEPTENNEQFF